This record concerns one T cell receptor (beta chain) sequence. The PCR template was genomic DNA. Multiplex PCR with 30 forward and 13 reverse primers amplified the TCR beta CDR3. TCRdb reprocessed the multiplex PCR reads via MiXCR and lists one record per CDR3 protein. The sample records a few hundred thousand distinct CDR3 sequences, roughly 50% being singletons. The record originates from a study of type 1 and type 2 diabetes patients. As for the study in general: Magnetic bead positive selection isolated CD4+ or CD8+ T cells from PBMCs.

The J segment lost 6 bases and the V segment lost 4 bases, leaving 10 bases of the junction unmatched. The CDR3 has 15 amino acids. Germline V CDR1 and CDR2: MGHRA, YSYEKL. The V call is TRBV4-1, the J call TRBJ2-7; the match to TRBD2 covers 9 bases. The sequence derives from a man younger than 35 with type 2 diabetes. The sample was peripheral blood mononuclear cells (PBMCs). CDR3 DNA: TGCGCCAGCAGCCGGGGAACTTCTAGCGGGGCCGAGCAGTACTTC. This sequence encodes CASSRGTSSGAEQYF.